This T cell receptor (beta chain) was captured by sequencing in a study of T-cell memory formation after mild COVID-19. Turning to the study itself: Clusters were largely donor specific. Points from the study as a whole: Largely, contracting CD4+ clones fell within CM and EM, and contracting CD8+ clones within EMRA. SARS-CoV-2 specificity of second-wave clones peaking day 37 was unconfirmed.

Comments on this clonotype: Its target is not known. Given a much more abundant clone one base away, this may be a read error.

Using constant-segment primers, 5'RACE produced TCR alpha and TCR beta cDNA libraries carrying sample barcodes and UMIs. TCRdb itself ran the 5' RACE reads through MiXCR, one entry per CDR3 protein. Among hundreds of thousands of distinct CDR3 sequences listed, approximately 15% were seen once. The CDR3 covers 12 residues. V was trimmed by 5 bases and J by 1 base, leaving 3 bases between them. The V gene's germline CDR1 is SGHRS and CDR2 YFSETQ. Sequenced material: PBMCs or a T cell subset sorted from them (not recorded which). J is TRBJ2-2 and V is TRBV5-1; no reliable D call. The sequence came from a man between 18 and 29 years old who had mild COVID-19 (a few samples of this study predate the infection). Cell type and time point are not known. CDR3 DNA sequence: TGCGCCAGCAGGTTGAACACCGGGGAGCTGTTTTTT. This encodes CASRLNTGELFF.